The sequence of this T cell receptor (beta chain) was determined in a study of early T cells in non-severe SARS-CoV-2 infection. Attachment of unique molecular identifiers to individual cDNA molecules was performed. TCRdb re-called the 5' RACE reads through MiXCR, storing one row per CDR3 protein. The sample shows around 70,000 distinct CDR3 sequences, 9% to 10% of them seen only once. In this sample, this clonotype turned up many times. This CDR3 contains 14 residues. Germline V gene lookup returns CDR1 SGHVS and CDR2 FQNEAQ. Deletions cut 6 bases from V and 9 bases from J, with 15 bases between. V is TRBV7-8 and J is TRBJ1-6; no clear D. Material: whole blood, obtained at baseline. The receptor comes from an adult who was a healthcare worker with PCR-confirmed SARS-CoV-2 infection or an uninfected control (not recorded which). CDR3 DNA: TGTGCCAGCAGTCCGGTTGTCGGCGGTTCACCCCTCCACTTT. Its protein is CASSPVVGGSPLHF.